These T cell receptor beta chains were read from a single sample in a study of radiation and T cells in renal cell carcinoma. Clones were read by immunoSEQ multiplex PCR, and TCRdb kept only the in-frame ones, dropping some. Among 120,000 to 150,000 clones, around four fifths were seen once, and the ten largest hold approximately 24%. This sample comprised blood, obtained from a patient whose treatment included radiotherapy and nephrectomy. All receptors come from a woman in her 50s with renal cell carcinoma. Each CDR3 is given with its conserved first and last residue. Fields, in order: J gene, V gene, CDR3 length, D gene, clone size, CDR3 DNA, CDR3 protein. The D gene is left open where the match is weak. Where a row states a size, it is once, few, many or the class of an expanded clone; other rows omit it.

>TRBJ1-2|TRBV5-1|15|NA|NA
TGCGCCAGCAGCTTGGCCGGGGAAGGGATGAGGGGCTACACCTTC
CASSLAGEGMRGYTF
>TRBJ1-1|TRBV19|14|NA|once
TGTGCCTGGAGTCCACGGGGGGGTAGGACTGAAGCTTTCTTT
CAWSPRGGRTEAFF
>TRBJ1-3|TRBV4-3|15|TRBD1|once
TGCGCCAGCAGCGCAGGACAGGGGTCTGGAAACACCATATATTTT
CASSAGQGSGNTIYF
>TRBJ2-7|TRBV15|15|NA|NA
TGTGCCACCAGCAGAGATCGGGGGACCCCCTACGAGCAGTACTTC
CATSRDRGTPYEQYF
>TRBJ1-2|TRBV25-1|15|NA|NA
TGTGCCAGCTCATGGGGACCAATGGGGAGCTATGGCTACACCTTC
CASSWGPMGSYGYTF
>TRBJ1-1|TRBV29-1|16|NA|once
TGCAGCGGGGGGGAACCGGGACATAACCCGAACACTGAAGCTTTCTTT
CSGGEPGHNPNTEAFF
>TRBJ2-7|TRBV6-6|16|TRBD1|NA
TGTGCCAGCAGTAGACCGACCGGGACAGGGGGCCCCCGGTCGTACTTC
CASSRPTGTGGPRSYF
>TRBJ1-2|TRBV28|13|TRBD1|NA
TGTGCCAGCAGTTGGACAGGGGCATATGGCTACACCTTC
CASSWTGAYGYTF
>TRBJ2-2|TRBV6-5|13|NA|NA
TGTGCCAGCAGTTACTCGATATCCGCGCAGCTGTTTTTT
CASSYSISAQLFF
>TRBJ1-2|TRBV28|14|NA|once
TGTGCCAGCAGTTTCGCGGACAGTTACTATGGCTACACCTTC
CASSFADSYYGYTF
>TRBJ1-1|TRBV7-8|13|TRBD1|NA
TGTGCCAGCAGCTTGGTCCAGGGGGATGAAGCTTTCTTT
CASSLVQGDEAFF
>TRBJ2-3|TRBV1|20|NA|once
TGCACCAGCAGCCAACCCGGCACTCCAGTCCCCCCCCTTAGCACAGATACGCAGTATTTT
CTSSQPGTPVPPLSTDTQYF
>TRBJ1-2|TRBV6-5|14|NA|NA
TGTGCCAGCAGCCCGGACTGGGGAGAGTATGGCTACACCTTC
CASSPDWGEYGYTF
>TRBJ2-5|TRBV7-2|11|NA|NA
TGTGCCAGCAGCTCACGGTGGACCCAGTACTTC
CASSSRWTQYF
>TRBJ2-7|TRBV28|15|TRBD1|NA
TGTGCCAGCAGTTTTATGGACAGGGGTACCTACGAGCAGTACTTC
CASSFMDRGTYEQYF
>TRBJ2-7|TRBV27|16|TRBD1|NA
TGTGCCAGCAGTTTCCGCAGAGGACAGGGGACCTACGAGCAGTACTTC
CASSFRRGQGTYEQYF